The next 31 T cell receptor beta chains were all read from a single sample in a study of radiotherapy plus CTLA-4 blockade in lung cancer listed by TCRdb under 2018. Receptor libraries were prepared by the immunoSEQ multiplex PCR assay. The clones in this table, taken by TCRdb from immuneACCESS, are in-frame only. Not every clone is retained; where verified, under half of the shortfall comes from an unresolved V gene, and the cause of the rest is unknown. The sample data list 55,000 to 85,000 clones, and roughly three quarters of these were observed just once. The leading ten clones occupy roughly 15% of the sample. The specimen was peripheral blood, collected from a patient treated with radiotherapy plus ipilimumab. The receptors were gathered from a human donor with non-small cell lung cancer whose response to radiotherapy plus ipilimumab could not be evaluated. Some clones in this sample may be carry-over from other donors' samples.

CDR3 loop: CASSEGPTPNYGYTF. The CDR3 DNA is TGTGCCAGCAGTGAAGGCCCTACCCCAAACTATGGCTACACCTTC. The chain joins TRBV6-1 to TRBJ1-2; D not resolved. V was pared by 1 base and J by 2 bases, with 11 bases between. Germline lookup yields CDR1 MNHNS and CDR2 SASEGT. This CDR3 is 15 amino acids long.

The CDR3 nucleotides read TGTGCCAGCAGTCCTGGACAGGGGGATCAGCCCCAGCATTTT. It specifies CASSPGQGDQPQHF. The V call is TRBV27, the J call TRBJ1-5; 10 bases line up with TRBD1. CDR1 and CDR2 from the germline V gene are MNHEY and SMNVEV (reference sequence). V gave up 5 bases and J gave up 5 bases; unmatched junction bases: 3. This CDR3 is built from 14 residues.

The chain is built from TRBV5-1 and TRBJ1-2; tentatively, D is TRBD1 (6 bases). Trimming took off 4 bases at V and 8 bases at J, with 12 bases between the two ends. Germline V CDR1 and CDR2: SGHRS, YFSETQ. The CDR3 is made up of 12 amino acids. The CDR3 loop is CASSENRAGYTF. As DNA, the CDR3 is TGCGCCAGCAGCGAGAACAGGGCGGGCTACACCTTC.

This clone was detected once. The CDR3 sequence: CASSYSQSNYGYTF. CDR3 DNA: TGTGCCAGCAGTTACTCACAGAGTAACTATGGCTACACCTTC. The gene calls are TRBV6-6 and TRBJ1-2; no definite D call. The germline CDR1 and CDR2 sequences are MNHNY and SVGAGI (reference sequence). The CDR3 extends over 14 amino acids. V was cut by 0 bases and J by 1 base, with 6 bases left in between.

CDR3 sequence reads: CASSQDVAGGETQYF. The CDR3 DNA sequence: TGTGCCAGCAGCCAAGATGTAGCGGGGGGAGAGACCCAGTACTTC. The V gene is TRBV4-2, the J gene TRBJ2-5; 10 bases agree with TRBD2. Germline V CDR1 and CDR2: LGHNA, YNFKEQ. The CDR3 sequence is 15 residues long. J lost 4 bases, V lost 0 bases, and 2 bases had no gene match.

The chain combines TRBV15 with TRBJ1-2; the match to TRBD1 covers 10 bases. The CDR3 runs to 14 residues. With 3 bases clipped from V and 5 bases from J, the junction kept 3 bases outside the gene matches. Germline loops: CDR1 LNHNV, CDR2 YYDKDF (reference sequence). CDR3 sequence (DNA): TGTGCCACCAGCAGGGGGGACAGGGGATATGGCTACACCTTC. It specifies CATSRGDRGYGYTF.

The rearrangement links TRBV28 to TRBJ1-2; D perhaps matches TRBD1 (5 bases). Germline lookup yields CDR1 MDHEN and CDR2 SYDVKM. Trimming removed 7 bases at V and 2 bases at J, with 17 bases between. This CDR3 is built from 15 residues. Written as DNA, the CDR3 is TGTGCCAGCAATCCAGGGAGGGTAATCAACTATGGCTACACCTTC. This sequence encodes CASNPGRVINYGYTF.

J is TRBJ2-7 and V is TRBV5-1, with 7 bases fitting TRBD1. Germline trimming cut 0 bases from V and 6 bases from J; bases unmatched to any gene: 0. This CDR3 comprises 12 residues. Germline V gene lookup returns CDR1 SGHRS and CDR2 YFSETQ. CDR3 bases: TGCGCCAGCAGCTTGGGACAGGGCGAGCAGTACTTC. Translated: CASSLGQGEQYF.

V is TRBV5-6 and J is TRBJ2-7; 9 bases are a match to TRBD1. Unmatched junction bases numbered 0, after V lost 3 bases and J lost 5 bases. The CDR3 contains 12 residues. The germline CDR1 and CDR2 sequences are SGHDT and YYEEEE. The CDR3 bases are TGTGCCAGCAGCTGGACAGGGGACGAGCAGTACTTC. Residues: CASSWTGDEQYF.

This clone has just a few counts. The CDR3 DNA sequence: TGCAGCGTTGAAGAACGGAGGGCGGAGACCCAGTACTTC. Protein: CSVEERRAETQYF. The chain combines TRBV29-1 with TRBJ2-5; weak D call: TRBD2 (6 bases). V lost 0 bases to trimming and J lost 5 bases, with 10 bases between them. Per the germline V gene, CDR1 is SQVTM and CDR2 is ANQGSEA. The CDR3 is 13 amino acids.

This chain uses TRBV5-1 with TRBJ2-3; D is unresolved. V was pared by 3 bases and J by 4 bases, with 9 bases between. The germline V gene encodes CDR1 SGHRS and CDR2 YFSETQ. This CDR3 comprises 13 residues. The CDR3: CASSSSVADTQYF. CDR3 nucleotide sequence: TGCGCCAGCAGCTCCTCGGTTGCAGATACGCAGTATTTT.

The chain combines TRBV6-4 with TRBJ2-3, with 7 bases matching TRBD2. V lost 4 bases and J lost 3; bases outside the gene matches: 4. The CDR3 is 14 amino acids. The germline V gene has CDR1 MRHNA and CDR2 SNTAGT. The CDR3, as DNA: TGTGCCAGCAGTGTGGGGGGGGAGACAGATACGCAGTATTTT. It translates to CASSVGGETDTQYF.

The genes are TRBV7-3 and TRBJ2-3; 8 bases map to TRBD1. Germline CDR1 reads SGHTA; CDR2 reads FQGTGA. The CDR3 has 15 residues. The trim removed 5 bases at V and 10 bases at J, leaving 14 bases unmatched. CDR3 DNA: TGTGCCAGCAGCCTTGGGACAGGAGAAACCCTACCGCAGTATTTT. The encoded protein is CASSLGTGETLPQYF.

The rearrangement joins TRBV27 to TRBJ2-6; a possible D gene is TRBD1 (6 bases). With 2 bases removed from V and 2 bases from J, the gap between germline ends came to 10 bases. Germline-derived CDR1 and CDR2 are MNHEY and SMNVEV (reference sequence). The CDR3 runs 16 residues. DNA for the CDR3: TGTGCCAGCAGTTTAGCCCCAGGGGCTGGGGCCAACGTCCTGACTTTC. The encoded protein is CASSLAPGAGANVLTF. Complete variable domain (other parts from reference TRBV27 and TRBJ2-6): EAQVTQNPRYLITVTGKKLTVTCSQNMNHEYMSWYRQDPGLGLRQIYYSMNVEVTDKGDVPEGYKVSRKEKRNFPLILESPSPNQTSLYFCASSLAPGAGANVLTFGAGSRLTVL.

In DNA, the CDR3 is TGTGCCAGCTCGCCGGCGACAGGGGGGATGAACACTGAAGCTTTCTTT. Its protein product is CASSPATGGMNTEAFF. The V gene is TRBV18, the J gene TRBJ1-1; 9 bases are a match to TRBD1. The CDR3 is 16 residues long. Per the germline V gene, CDR1 is KGHSH and CDR2 is LQKENI. After removal of 6 bases from V and 0 bases from J, the junction contained 8 bases not matched to a gene.

The chain has TRBV5-6 and TRBJ1-2; 8 nucleotides align to TRBD1. Per germline, CDR1 SGHDT and CDR2 YYEEEE. The ends lost 5 bases at V and 8 bases at J; junction bases unmatched: 8. This CDR3 is built from 13 residues. CDR3 DNA: TGTGCCAGCAGGCGCCGGACAGGGTTAGGCTACACCTTC. It specifies CASRRRTGLGYTF.

V and J are TRBV6-1 and TRBJ2-5, with 12 bases identical to TRBD2. The germline CDR1 and CDR2 sequences are MNHNS and SASEGT. The CDR3 length is 15 residues. V lost 4 bases to trimming and J lost 5 bases; unmatched junction nucleotides: 5. CDR3 in DNA: TGTGCCAGCAGTGGTCTAGCGGGGGGGCTCGAGACCCAGTACTTC. This translates into CASSGLAGGLETQYF.

The chain uses TRBV18 and TRBJ1-2, with D possibly TRBD1 on 5 matching bases. The germline CDR1 and CDR2 sequences are KGHSH and LQKENI. The CDR3 is 14 amino acids. The CDR3 coding sequence is TGTGCACCCCGGACCCAGGGTGAAAACTATGGCTACACCTTC. Translated: CAPRTQGENYGYTF.

The CDR3 here is CASSSGTTYGYTF. DNA of the CDR3: TGTGCCAGCAGTTCCGGGACAACCTATGGCTACACCTTC. This chain links TRBV6-5 with TRBJ1-2; D perhaps matches TRBD1 (6 bases). This CDR3 is built from 13 residues. Trimming cost V 4 bases and J 4 bases, with 10 bases left between them. Germline V CDR1 and CDR2: MNHEY, SVGAGI.

The gene calls are TRBV7-2 and TRBJ1-1; D uncertain. Trimming took 5 bases from V and 0 from J, leaving 10 bases between them. The germline V gene encodes CDR1 SGHTA and CDR2 FQGNSA. This CDR3 has 14 residues. The CDR3 protein is CASSLAVMNTEAFF. In nucleotides, the CDR3 is TGTGCCAGCAGCCTGGCGGTCATGAACACTGAAGCTTTCTTT.

This clone occurred a few times. The chain carries TRBV11-2 and TRBJ1-1; no firm D call. The CDR3 length is 13 residues. The germline V and J ends were trimmed by 3 bases and 8 bases, with 13 bases remaining between them. Per germline, CDR1 SGHAT and CDR2 FQNNGV. In DNA form, the CDR3 reads TGTGCCAGCAGCTTGAACGCTGGGCCCGAAGCTTTCTTT. This sequence encodes CASSLNAGPEAFF. Full variable domain (rest looked up from reference TRBV11-2 and TRBJ1-1): EAGVAQSPRYKIIEKRQSVAFWCNPISGHATLYWYQQILGQGPKLLIQFQNNGVVDDSQLPKDRFSAERLKGVDSTLKIQPAKLEDSAVYLCASSLNAGPEAFFGQGTRLTVV.

This clone is a singleton in its sample. This sequence joins TRBV14 and TRBJ1-2; 7 nucleotides line up with TRBD1. Unmatched junction bases numbered 2, after V lost 4 bases and J lost 0 bases. This CDR3 region has 14 residues. The germline CDR1 and CDR2 sequences are SGHDN and FVKESK. The CDR3 coding sequence is TGTGCCAGCAGCCCAGGGACAGCTAACTATGGCTACACCTTC. It specifies CASSPGTANYGYTF.

CDR3 in amino acids: CASSPSGGNTEAFF. Written as DNA, the CDR3 is TGTGCCAGCTCACCGTCGGGGGGAAATACTGAAGCTTTCTTT. The J gene is TRBJ1-1, the V gene TRBV18; perhaps TRBD1 as D (5 bases). Between the trimmed V and J ends, which lost 3 bases and 5 bases, there was a span of 13 bases. CDR3 length: 14 residues. Germline V gene lookup returns CDR1 KGHSH and CDR2 LQKENI.

Comments on this clone: The junction departs from the called germline gene at one end, perhaps through a read error. The J gene is TRBJ1-2, the V gene TRBV7-2; D not resolved. This CDR3 is built from 15 residues. Germline CDR1 is SGHTA and CDR2 is FQGNSA. CDR3 region: CASSLKADGNYGFTF. As DNA, the CDR3 is TGTGCCAGCAGCCTCAAGGCTGACGGGAACTATGGCTTCACCTTC.

The chain couples TRBV29-1 to TRBJ1-1; 7 bases line up with TRBD1. The germline gives CDR1 SQVTM, CDR2 ANQGSEA. The CDR3 runs to 16 residues. The V and J ends lost 7 bases and 5 bases, in that order; junction bases with no gene match: 19. In DNA form, the CDR3 reads TGCAGCGCGCCACTACAATTGCAGGGGGTTAGAACTGAAGCTTTCTTT. Translating it yields CSAPLQLQGVRTEAFF.

The chain has TRBV28 and TRBJ2-7; tentative D call: TRBD2 (6 bases). CDR1 is MDHEN, CDR2 SYDVKM, per germline. The CDR3 contains 13 residues. V gave up 10 bases and J gave up 2 bases, with 15 bases separating them. The CDR3: CATSGGRTYEQYF. The CDR3 DNA reads TGTGCCACATCCGGGGGACGGACCTACGAGCAGTACTTC.

This chain joins TRBV18 and TRBJ2-1; D uncertain. The CDR3 has 15 amino acids. The germline V and J ends were trimmed by 6 bases and 7 bases, with 19 bases remaining between them. Germline V gene data show CDR1 as KGHSH and CDR2 as LQKENI. The CDR3 sequence is CASSPVQVLENEQFF. CDR3 in DNA: TGTGCCAGCTCGCCAGTTCAGGTCCTCGAGAATGAGCAGTTCTTC.

J is TRBJ2-2 and V is TRBV5-4; 9 bases match TRBD2. This CDR3 is 15 amino acids long. CDR1 is SGHNT and CDR2 is YYREEE in the germline V gene (reference sequence). The V and J ends lost 4 bases and 5 bases, in that order; junction bases with no gene match: 6. The CDR3: CASSPLLAGTGELFF. The CDR3 DNA is TGTGCCAGCAGCCCGCTCCTAGCGGGGACCGGGGAGCTGTTTTTT.

This rearrangement joins TRBV5-1 to TRBJ2-3; the match to TRBD2 covers 7 bases. Per the germline V gene, CDR1 is SGHRS and CDR2 is YFSETQ. Trimming at V came to 0 bases and at J to 0 bases, leaving 1 base not matched to a gene. The length of the CDR3 is 15 residues. The CDR3 nucleotides read TGCGCCAGCAGCTTGGGCGGGGGAAGCACAGATACGCAGTATTTT. The encoded protein is CASSLGGGSTDTQYF.

This clone was recorded only once. J is TRBJ2-3 and V is TRBV7-3, with D possibly being TRBD2 (5 bases). Germline V gene lookup returns CDR1 SGHTA and CDR2 FQGTGA. V was pared by 4 bases and J by 2 bases, with 16 bases between. This CDR3 is built from 16 residues. CDR3 nucleotides: TGTGCCAGCAGCTCCACCGGCGGGCCTGTCACAGATACGCAGTATTTT. Protein sequence: CASSSTGGPVTDTQYF.

This chain uses TRBV6-4 with TRBJ1-2; 9 nucleotides align to TRBD1. Germline assignment: CDR1 MRHNA and CDR2 SNTAGT. With V trimmed by 6 bases and J by 8 bases, 7 bases remained unmatched. The CDR3 spans 13 residues. The CDR3 DNA follows: TGTGCCAGCAGGCCACAGGGGGCAGGAGGCTACACCTTC. It is translated as CASRPQGAGGYTF.